The clone carrying this T cell receptor beta chain was seen more than once but under ten times. Germline loops: CDR1 KGHSH, CDR2 LQKENI. The length of the CDR3 is 15 residues. V gave up 2 bases and J gave up 2 bases, with 10 bases separating them. The sample, around 10 milliliters of peripheral blood, was drawn from each donor. A minimum of 5 micrograms of total RNA was extracted per sample. These data come from a study of blood T cells in healthy people across ages. With a J-beta primer mix and a sample-barcoded 5' primer, a second PCR ran 7 to 11 cycles. TCRdb re-called the 5' RACE reads through MiXCR, storing one row per CDR3 protein. The sample includes more than 650,000 distinct CDR3 sequences, 20% to 30% seen only once; the top ten take 3%. The sample was also linked to a second study, of T cells of mothers and their children.

Sequencing was performed on blood. The chain carries TRBV18 and TRBJ2-1; a possible D gene is TRBD1 (5 bases). This clonotype was obtained from a boy between 10 and 17 years old in good health. CDR3 DNA: TGTGCCAGCTCACCATCTGACAGAACCTACAATGAGCAGTTCTTC. Translated, it gives CASSPSDRTYNEQFF.